Below are 13 T cell receptor beta chains sequenced from a single sample in a study of hypomethylating agent response in myelodysplastic syndrome. Assay used: immunoSEQ multiplex PCR; TCRdb lists only in-frame clones, some missing. The table has about 1,600 clones, 83% seen once. The sample in question was bone marrow, obtained before or after starting hypomethylating agent treatment for myelodysplastic syndrome (not recorded which). The origin of the receptors is a human donor with myelodysplastic syndrome.

The chain couples TRBV9 to TRBJ2-1; 7 nucleotides agree with TRBD1. Trimming at V came to 0 bases and at J to 15 bases, leaving 9 bases not matched to a gene. The V gene's germline CDR1 is SGDLS and CDR2 YYNGEE. The CDR3 totals 13 residues. CDR3 sequence (DNA): TGTGCCAGCAGCGTAGAGACAGGGTGGGACCGGTTCTTC. Translating it yields CASSVETGWDRFF.

The chain uses TRBV19 and TRBJ1-5; 8 nucleotides agree with TRBD1. J was trimmed by 4 bases and V by 6 bases; bases with no gene match: 8. The V gene's germline CDR1 is LNHDA and CDR2 SQIVND (reference sequence). CDR3 size: 15 residues. The CDR3 loop reads CASRKERTGNQPQHF. DNA of the CDR3: TGTGCCAGTAGAAAAGAGAGGACAGGGAATCAGCCCCAGCATTTT. Full variable domain (missing parts from reference TRBV19 and TRBJ1-5): DGGITQSPKYLFRKEGQNVTLSCEQNLNHDAMYWYRQDPGQGLRLIYYSQIVNDFQKGDIAEGYSVSREKKESFPLTVTSAQKNPTAFYLCASRKERTGNQPQHFGDGTRLSIL.

This chain joins TRBV6-5 and TRBJ1-1; TRBD1 might be the D (5 bases). The V end lost 8 bases, the J end lost 0 bases, and 10 bases lay between the germline ends. The CDR3 extends over 13 amino acids. Germline V gives CDR1 MNHEY, CDR2 SVGAGI. Here the CDR3 DNA reads TGTGCCAGCGGGGCCTCCATGAACACTGAAGCTTTCTTT. This translates into CASGASMNTEAFF.

The chain is built from TRBV7-6 and TRBJ2-7; D call uncertain. This CDR3 has 13 amino acids. The germline V gene has CDR1 SGHVS and CDR2 FNYEAQ. The V gene lost 5 bases and the J gene lost 3 bases, with 11 bases spanning the gap. The CDR3 nucleotides are TGTGCCAGCAGCCCCGGGCCGAACTACGAGCAGTACTTC. Amino acid sequence: CASSPGPNYEQYF.

The rearrangement links TRBV6-1 to TRBJ1-6; a weak D match, TRBD1 (5 bases). Germline lookup yields CDR1 MNHNS and CDR2 SASEGT. CDR3 length: 15 amino acids. Trimming stripped 3 bases from V and 10 bases from J, with 16 bases between. In nucleotides, the CDR3 is TGTGCCAGCAGTGATGTGGCAGGGTTGGAATCACCCCTCCACTTT. This encodes CASSDVAGLESPLHF.

The V and J genes are TRBV28 and TRBJ1-2, with D uncertain. Germline loops: CDR1 MDHEN, CDR2 SYDVKM. The CDR3 length is 16 residues. V was cut by 4 bases and J by 2 bases, with 17 bases left in between. Here the CDR3 DNA reads TGTGCCAGCAGTTCCTCAGGTTACCGAGCCAACTATGGCTACACCTTC. It specifies CASSSSGYRANYGYTF.

This clone was seen once. The V call is TRBV2, the J call TRBJ2-3, with D unclear. CDR1 is SNHLY, CDR2 FYNNEI, per germline. The CDR3 has 15 residues. Trimming cost V 4 bases and J 4 bases, with 15 bases left between them. In DNA form, the CDR3 reads TGTGCCAGCAGTGGGGCGGTTGTAATTTCAGATACGCAGTATTTT. Protein product: CASSGAVVISDTQYF.

V usage is TRBV6-1 and J usage is TRBJ2-5, with D unresolved. Germline-derived CDR1 and CDR2 are MNHNS and SASEGT. The CDR3 spans 9 residues. Trimming pared 4 bases from V and 9 bases from J, leaving 3 bases between. The CDR3 region is CASSGSQYF. CDR3 in DNA: TGTGCCAGCAGTGGGTCCCAGTACTTC.

This chain connects TRBV19 to TRBJ1-5; a weak D match, TRBD1 (5 bases). V lost 3 bases and J lost 2, with 14 bases in between. Germline assignment: CDR1 LNHDA and CDR2 SQIVND (reference sequence). The CDR3 has 16 residues. CDR3 bases: TGTGCCAGTAGTATGGGGGGAGGGGTGCGCAATCAGCCCCAGCATTTT. Translation gives CASSMGGGVRNQPQHF. The whole variable domain, filled in from reference TRBV19 and TRBJ1-5, reads DGGITQSPKYLFRKEGQNVTLSCEQNLNHDAMYWYRQDPGQGLRLIYYSQIVNDFQKGDIAEGYSVSREKKESFPLTVTSAQKNPTAFYLCASSMGGGVRNQPQHFGDGTRLSIL.

The chain joins TRBV6-6 to TRBJ2-7; D could derive from TRBD1 or TRBD2 (6 bases each). The CDR3 loop spans 14 amino acids. Germline CDR1 MNHNY, CDR2 SVGAGI (reference sequence). With 5 bases removed from V and 1 base from J, the gap between germline ends came to 12 bases. CDR3 sequence: CASSGRGQSYEQYF. Written as DNA, the CDR3 is TGTGCCAGCAGTGGACGGGGGCAGTCCTACGAGCAGTACTTC.

This clone was seen a handful of times. V and J are TRBV19 and TRBJ1-6; D is unresolved. The germline gives CDR1 LNHDA, CDR2 SQIVND (reference sequence). This CDR3 contains 14 residues. Trimming shortened V by 5 bases and J by 6 bases, and 11 bases separated the two germline ends. The CDR3, as DNA: TGTGCCAGTAGTCGGTCCCAGACTAATTCACCCCTCCACTTT. Amino acids: CASSRSQTNSPLHF.

V and J are TRBV15 and TRBJ1-5, with D possibly TRBD1 on 6 matching bases. Germline V lookup: CDR1 LNHNV, CDR2 YYDKDF (reference sequence). The CDR3 totals 22 residues. V dropped 1 base and J dropped 0 bases, with 28 bases sitting between them. The CDR3 DNA is TGTGCCACCAGCAGAGTCCAAGGACAGAGCGACTACCGAAGTTATAGCAATCAGCCCCAGCATTTT. It translates to CATSRVQGQSDYRSYSNQPQHF.

The chain combines TRBV5-6 with TRBJ1-1, with D possibly TRBD1 on 5 matching bases. From germline, CDR1 is SGHDT and CDR2 YYEEEE. The CDR3 sequence is 13 residues long. Trimming removed 1 base from V and 5 bases from J, with 9 bases in between. The DNA for the CDR3 is TGTGCCAGCAGCTTGTCAGGGTTTACTGAAGCTTTCTTT. It encodes CASSLSGFTEAFF.